Following are 10 T cell receptor beta chains from one sample sequenced in a study of shared clonotypes between healthy human individuals. The method was immunoSEQ multiplex PCR; TCRdb's version includes in-frame clones alone and lacks a portion of them. Of about a million clones in the sample, roughly 77% were seen once. Sequencing input: memory CD4+ T cells from PBMCs. Stated subset: CD45RA-negative fraction. The receptors come from a man younger than 30 in good health. Some clones in this sample may be carry-over from other donors' samples.

On this clone: The sample contains more than one DNA sequence encoding this CDR3. This rearrangement joins TRBV13 to TRBJ1-3; D is undetermined. Trimming left V 8 bases short and J 2 bases short, with 10 bases between. Germline V gene sequence: CDR1 PRHDT, CDR2 FYEKMQ (reference sequence). This CDR3 spans 13 amino acids. CDR3 sequence reads: CASSHRAGNTIYF. For the CDR3, the DNA is TGTGCCAGCTCTCATAGGGCTGGAAACACCATATATTTT.

In the case of this clone: Other DNA sequences of this sample code for an identical CDR3. The rearrangement links TRBV11-3 to TRBJ2-7; D gene ambiguous. V was cut by 3 bases and J by 6 bases, with 6 bases left in between. CDR3 size: 11 residues. The V gene's germline CDR1 is SGHNT and CDR2 YENEEA. The CDR3 loop reads CASSLGPEQYF. Here the CDR3 DNA reads TGTGCCAGCAGCTTGGGTCCCGAGCAGTACTTC.

The chain carries TRBV4-2 and TRBJ2-5; 9 nucleotides agree with TRBD2. Germline V CDR1 and CDR2: LGHNA, YNFKEQ. The CDR3 runs 17 residues. The trim removed 0 bases at V and 3 bases at J, leaving 8 bases unmatched. CDR3 in amino acids: CASSQDRGTSKKETQYF. CDR3 DNA: TGTGCCAGCAGCCAAGATCGAGGGACTAGCAAAAAAGAGACCCAGTACTTC.

The chain is built from TRBV16 and TRBJ2-7, with 8 bases that match TRBD1. Trimming took 0 bases from V and 7 from J; bases not matched to a gene: 8. Germline CDR1 and CDR2: KGHSY and FQNENV. This CDR3 has 15 residues. In DNA form, the CDR3 reads TGTGCCAGCAGCCAATCGTTCCAGGGGGCCGGGGAGCAGTACTTC. Amino acids: CASSQSFQGAGEQYF.

DNA of the CDR3: TGTGCCAGCAGGGACAGCTCCTATTACGAGCAGTACTTC. Amino acids: CASRDSSYYEQYF. The chain uses TRBV6-6 and TRBJ2-7; TRBD1 is a possible D gene (6 bases). Looked up from germline, CDR1 is MNHNY and CDR2 is SVGAGI (reference sequence). The CDR3 loop spans 13 amino acids. Between the trimmed V and J ends, which lost 6 bases and 4 bases, there was a span of 13 bases.

The gene calls are TRBV6-5 and TRBJ2-7; perhaps TRBD2 as D (6 bases). The V end lost 6 bases, the J end lost 0 bases, and 15 bases lay between the germline ends. CDR3 size: 15 residues. CDR1 is MNHEY and CDR2 is SVGAGI in the germline V gene. CDR3 nucleotides: TGTGCCAGCAGCCCCCAAGCGGGCGGCTCCTACGAGCAGTACTTC. Amino acids: CASSPQAGGSYEQYF.

The CDR3 DNA is TGTGCCAGCAGCCCCAGTGGGCGGTCTGGGGCCAACGTCCTGACTTTC. The encoded protein is CASSPSGRSGANVLTF. The chain links TRBV7-3 to TRBJ2-6; D is unresolved. Trimming stripped 5 bases from V and 1 base from J, with 12 bases between. This CDR3 has 16 amino acids. Per the germline V gene, CDR1 is SGHTA and CDR2 is FQGTGA.

The rearrangement joins TRBV7-2 to TRBJ2-3; 7 nucleotides line up with TRBD2. This CDR3 has 16 amino acids. Per the germline V gene, CDR1 is SGHTA and CDR2 is FQGNSA. The V gene end was trimmed by 4 bases and the J gene end by 4 bases; junction bases not matched to a gene: 11. CDR3 sequence: CASSSHGGRAADTQYF. For the CDR3, the DNA is TGTGCCAGCAGCTCCCATGGGGGGAGGGCGGCAGATACGCAGTATTTT. Looking up the rest from reference TRBV7-2 and TRBJ2-3 gives the full variable domain: GAGVSQSPSNKVTEKGKDVELRCDPISGHTALYWYRQSLGQGLEFLIYFQGNSAPDKSGLPSDRFSAERTGGSVSTLTIQRTQQEDSAVYLCASSSHGGRAADTQYFGPGTRLTVL.

The rearrangement joins TRBV14 to TRBJ1-1; D is unresolved. Germline values: CDR1 SGHDN, CDR2 FVKESK. The length of the CDR3 is 15 residues. V lost 4 bases, J lost 1 base, and 13 bases lay in between. The CDR3, as DNA: TGTGCCAGCAGCCCTCTAGCGAAGCCGAACACTGAAGCTTTCTTT. This gives the protein CASSPLAKPNTEAFF.

The chain carries TRBV5-1 and TRBJ1-6; tentative D call: TRBD1 (6 bases). The CDR3 runs to 15 residues. From germline, CDR1 is SGHRS and CDR2 YFSETQ. The V end lost 0 bases, the J end lost 10 bases, and 14 bases lay between the germline ends. The CDR3 region has the DNA TGCGCCAGCAGCTTGGCCGCGGCAGGGGACTCACCCCTCCACTTT. The encoded protein is CASSLAAAGDSPLHF.